These 19 T cell receptor beta chains were all obtained from the same sample, sequenced in a study of CD8+CD57+ T cells in acquired aplastic anemia. TCR beta VDJ and CDR3 profiling used genomic DNA as template. TCRdb used MiXCR to reprocess the reads, holding one entry per CDR3 protein. The table lists fewer than 250,000 distinct CDR3 sequences, about half of them singletons, with roughly 15% in the top ten. Sequenced sample: sorted CD4+, CD8+, or CD8+CD57+ T cells (not recorded which) from PBMCs. The receptors derive from a human donor in good health, serving as a control.

This clonotype was counted at least ten times. The rearrangement joins TRBV19 to TRBJ1-4, with D possibly being TRBD1 (5 bases). Trimming shortened V by 1 base and J by 6 bases, and 12 bases separated the two germline ends. The germline V gene has CDR1 LNHDA and CDR2 SQIVND (reference sequence). The CDR3 covers 15 residues. CDR3 in amino acids: CASSIGQATDEKLFF. The CDR3, as DNA: TGTGCCAGTAGTATAGGCCAGGCGACAGATGAAAAACTGTTTTTT.

The rearrangement joins TRBV25-1 to TRBJ1-3; TRBD1 matches at 12 bases. Germline values: CDR1 MGHDK, CDR2 SYGVNS. Unmatched junction bases numbered 5, after V lost 4 bases and J lost 4 bases. This CDR3 is 16 amino acids long. Here the CDR3 DNA reads TGTGCCAGCAGTGGGGGGACAGGGGGCTGGGGAAACACCATATATTTT. Residues: CASSGGTGGWGNTIYF.

The chain links TRBV10-3 to TRBJ2-2; D possibly corresponds to TRBD1 (5 bases). Trimming shortened V by 4 bases and J by 2 bases, and 14 bases separated the two germline ends. The CDR3 loop spans 16 amino acids. Germline CDR1 is ENHRY and CDR2 is SYGVKD. As DNA, the CDR3 is TGTGCCATCAGTGTAAAAGACAGACGAAACACCGGGGAGCTGTTTTTT. Encoded protein: CAISVKDRRNTGELFF.

This clonotype was seen at least ten times. The chain links TRBV6-5 to TRBJ1-3; a weak D match, TRBD1 (6 bases). From germline, CDR1 is MNHEY and CDR2 SVGAGI. The CDR3 is 15 residues long. The ends were cut back, 6 bases at V and 0 bases at J, with 12 bases in the middle. DNA of the CDR3: TGTGCCAGCAGACGACAGGTTCTCTCTGGAAACACCATATATTTT. It codes for CASRRQVLSGNTIYF.

This clonotype was recorded only once. J is TRBJ1-2 and V is TRBV19, with D perhaps matching TRBD1 (5 bases). With 1 base removed from V and 4 bases from J, the gap between germline ends came to 7 bases. CDR1 and CDR2 (germline): LNHDA, SQIVND (reference sequence). The CDR3 totals 13 residues. CDR3 in DNA: TGTGCCAGTAGTATAGCAGGGTCCTATGGCTACACCTTC. This codes for CASSIAGSYGYTF.

The chain combines TRBV2 with TRBJ2-5, with 11 positions matching TRBD2. Germline trimming cut 7 bases from V and 3 bases from J; bases unmatched to any gene: 7. The CDR3 runs to 15 residues. The germline V gene has CDR1 SNHLY and CDR2 FYNNEI. The CDR3 DNA reads as TGTGCCAGCACAGTGACGACTAGCGGGGAAGAGACCCAGTACTTC. It specifies CASTVTTSGEETQYF.

Ten or more counts support this clonotype. The chain joins TRBV7-8 to TRBJ2-1; no clear D gene. Per germline, CDR1 SGHVS and CDR2 FQNEAQ. The CDR3 has 15 amino acids. V was trimmed by 5 bases and J by 0 bases, leaving 11 bases between them. The CDR3 bases are TGTGCCAGCAGCCCCGTCTGGGTCTCCTACAATGAGCAGTTCTTC. It yields the protein CASSPVWVSYNEQFF.

Details on this clonotype: This sequence may be a read error, since a much larger clone differs from it by one base. The chain recombines TRBV12-3 or TRBV12-4 with TRBJ1-1; TRBD1 is a possible D gene (6 bases). Trimming stripped 2 bases from V and 0 bases from J, with 16 bases between. CDR3 size: 17 residues. CDR3 sequence reads: CASSLRDNFRLNTEAFF. For the CDR3, the DNA is TGTGCCAGCAGTTTACGGGACAACTTCCGCCTGAACACTGAAGCTTTCTTT.

This clonotype was recorded once. V gene TRBV7-6 combines with J gene TRBJ2-3; 15 bases line up with TRBD2. The CDR3 covers 17 residues. Trimming removed 4 bases from V and 0 bases from J; junction bases left unmatched: 2. Germline assignment: CDR1 SGHVS and CDR2 FNYEAQ. CDR3 loop: CASSSGLAGGSTDTQYF. CDR3 DNA sequence: TGTGCCAGCAGCTCGGGACTAGCGGGGGGCAGCACAGATACGCAGTATTTT.

The genes are TRBV7-2 and TRBJ2-6, with 7 bases identical to TRBD1. This CDR3 is built from 15 residues. The V gene's germline CDR1 is SGHTA and CDR2 FQGNSA. J was trimmed by 1 base and V by 5 bases; bases with no gene match: 2. In DNA, the CDR3 is TGTGCCAGCAGCCCAGGGGGTTCTGGGGCCAACGTCCTGACTTTC. Amino acid sequence: CASSPGGSGANVLTF. The entire variable domain, with the rest obtained from reference TRBV7-2 and TRBJ2-6, is as follows: GAGVSQSPSNKVTEKGKDVELRCDPISGHTALYWYRQSLGQGLEFLIYFQGNSAPDKSGLPSDRFSAERTGGSVSTLTIQRTQQEDSAVYLCASSPGGSGANVLTFGAGSRLTVL.

The sample holds a few counts of this clonotype. The chain couples TRBV19 to TRBJ2-3; tentatively, D is TRBD2 (6 bases). Germline V gives CDR1 LNHDA, CDR2 SQIVND (reference sequence). CDR3 size: 16 residues. V lost 2 bases and J 11 bases, leaving 23 bases between the germline ends. CDR3 DNA sequence: TGTGCCAGTAGTATACCCGGACTAACCGTCTACAATGAGCAGTATTTT. The encoded protein is CASSIPGLTVYNEQYF.

This clonotype appeared many times. This chain connects TRBV7-6 to TRBJ1-5, with D tentatively TRBD1 (5 bases). CDR1 is SGHVS and CDR2 is FNYEAQ in the germline V gene. Trimming stripped 1 base from V and 6 bases from J, with 10 bases between. There are 14 residues in the CDR3. The CDR3 nucleotides are TGTGCCAGCAGCTTAGGGGGGGTTACTCAGCCCCAGCATTTT. Translated, it gives CASSLGGVTQPQHF. The whole variable domain, remainder taken from reference TRBV7-6 and TRBJ1-5, is GAGVSQSPRYKVTKRGQDVALRCDPISGHVSLYWYRQALGQGPEFLTYFNYEAQQDKSGLPNDRFSAERPEGSISTLTIQRTEQRDSAMYRCASSLGGVTQPQHFGDGTRLSIL.

This clonotype showed up many times. This rearrangement joins TRBV14 to TRBJ1-1; D uncertain. Per germline, CDR1 SGHDN and CDR2 FVKESK. V was cut by 2 bases and J by 5 bases, with 12 bases left in between. CDR3 length: 14 amino acids. The CDR3 loop is CASSQLRGGTEAFF. In DNA, the CDR3 is TGTGCCAGCAGCCAACTGCGGGGTGGAACTGAAGCTTTCTTT.

The J gene is TRBJ1-6, the V gene TRBV2; D is unresolved. The germline V and J ends were trimmed by 6 bases and 10 bases, with 16 bases remaining between them. Germline assignment: CDR1 SNHLY and CDR2 FYNNEI. CDR3 length: 14 amino acids. This CDR3 reads CASRDPVGSSPLHF. The CDR3 DNA sequence: TGTGCCAGCAGAGACCCGGTGGGATCCTCACCCCTCCACTTT.

Ten or more counts support this clonotype. The CDR3 DNA reads as TGTGCCAGCAGCTTAGCGGGACAGGGTGTAGGCGAGCAGTTCTTC. It is translated as CASSLAGQGVGEQFF. The chain combines TRBV7-2 with TRBJ2-1; the match to TRBD1 covers 9 bases. Germline V CDR1 and CDR2: SGHTA, FQGNSA. Losses at the gene ends were 0 bases for V and 10 bases for J; bases not matched to a gene: 7. The CDR3 has 15 amino acids.

There are many counts of this clonotype. This rearrangement joins TRBV2 to TRBJ2-7; either TRBD1 or TRBD2 may supply D (5 bases each). The CDR3 runs to 13 residues. CDR1 is SNHLY and CDR2 is FYNNEI in the germline V gene. The ends were cut back, 4 bases at V and 9 bases at J, with 16 bases in the middle. In nucleotides, the CDR3 is TGTGCCAGCAGTGCTATGGGGGAAAGGAGGCAGTACTTC. It codes for CASSAMGERRQYF.

This chain joins TRBV6-1 and TRBJ1-2; tentatively, D is TRBD1 (6 bases). V was trimmed by 4 bases and J by 6 bases, leaving 9 bases between them. Per the germline V gene, CDR1 is MNHNS and CDR2 is SASEGT. The CDR3 runs 12 residues. The CDR3 region has the DNA TGTGCCAGCAGTGGACAGGTACATGGCTACACCTTC. Protein product: CASSGQVHGYTF.

In its sample, this clonotype was seen many times. The rearrangement uses TRBV12-3 or TRBV12-4 and TRBJ2-5, with TRBD2 as a possible D gene (5 bases). The CDR3 extends over 16 amino acids. The V end was cut by 7 bases, the J end by 1 base, with 19 bases between. The CDR3 region is CASNSYGVGPQETQYF. The DNA for the CDR3 is TGTGCCAGCAACTCTTACGGGGTTGGGCCCCAAGAGACCCAGTACTTC.

The chain carries TRBV9 and TRBJ1-6; 12 nucleotides match TRBD1. The CDR3 length is 15 residues. Germline trimming cut 4 bases from V and 9 bases from J; bases unmatched to any gene: 5. The germline CDR1 and CDR2 sequences are SGDLS and YYNGEE. DNA of the CDR3: TGTGCCAGCAGCTTAGGGACAGGGGGCGGTTCACCCCTCCACTTT. Protein sequence: CASSLGTGGGSPLHF. The whole variable domain, remainder taken from reference TRBV9 and TRBJ1-6, is DSGVTQTPKHLITATGQRVTLRCSPRSGDLSVYWYQQSLDQGLQFLIQYYNGEERAKGNILERFSAQQFPDLHSELNLSSLELGDSALYFCASSLGTGGGSPLHFGNGTRLTVT.